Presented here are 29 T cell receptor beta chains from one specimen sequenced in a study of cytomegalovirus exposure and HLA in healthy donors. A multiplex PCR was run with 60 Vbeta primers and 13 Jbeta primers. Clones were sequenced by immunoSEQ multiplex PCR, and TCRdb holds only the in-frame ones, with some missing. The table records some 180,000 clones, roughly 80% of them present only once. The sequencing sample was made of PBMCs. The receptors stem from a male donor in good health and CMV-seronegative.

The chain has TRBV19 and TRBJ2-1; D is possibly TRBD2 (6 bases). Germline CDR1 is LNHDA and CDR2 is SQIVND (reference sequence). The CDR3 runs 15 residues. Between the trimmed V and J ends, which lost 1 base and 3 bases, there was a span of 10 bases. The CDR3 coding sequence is TGTGCCAGTAGTATAGGGGCCGGGGGCTACAATGAGCAGTTCTTC. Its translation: CASSIGAGGYNEQFF.

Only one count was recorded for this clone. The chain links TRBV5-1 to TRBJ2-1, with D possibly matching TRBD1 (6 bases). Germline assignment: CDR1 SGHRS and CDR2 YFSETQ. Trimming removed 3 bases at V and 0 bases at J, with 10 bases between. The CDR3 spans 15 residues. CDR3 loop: CASSSGTFSYNEQFF. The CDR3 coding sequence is TGCGCCAGCAGCTCCGGGACATTCTCCTACAATGAGCAGTTCTTC.

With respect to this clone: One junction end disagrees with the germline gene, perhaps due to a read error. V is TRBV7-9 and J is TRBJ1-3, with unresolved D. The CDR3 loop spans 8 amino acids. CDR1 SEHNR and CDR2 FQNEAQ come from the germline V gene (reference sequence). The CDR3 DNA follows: TGTGCCAGCAGCTTTGGAGGTTTT. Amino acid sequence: CASSFGGF.

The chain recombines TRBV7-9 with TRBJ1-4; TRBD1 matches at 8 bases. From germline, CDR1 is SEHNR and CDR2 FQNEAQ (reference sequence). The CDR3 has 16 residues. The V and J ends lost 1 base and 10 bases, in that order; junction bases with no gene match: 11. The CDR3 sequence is CASSLGLQGALAKLFF. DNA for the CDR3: TGTGCCAGCAGCTTAGGGCTTCAGGGGGCGCTTGCAAAACTGTTTTTT.

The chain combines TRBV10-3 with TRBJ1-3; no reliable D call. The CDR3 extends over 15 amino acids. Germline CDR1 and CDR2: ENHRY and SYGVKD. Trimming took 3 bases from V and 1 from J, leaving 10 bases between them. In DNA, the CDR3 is TGTGCCATCAGTGATCGCCGGGGTTCTGGAAACACCATATATTTT. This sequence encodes CAISDRRGSGNTIYF.

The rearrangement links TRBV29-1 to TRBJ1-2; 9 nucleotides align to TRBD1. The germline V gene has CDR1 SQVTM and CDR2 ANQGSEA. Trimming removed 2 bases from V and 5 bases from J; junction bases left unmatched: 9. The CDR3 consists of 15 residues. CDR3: CSVEPGQGNGYGYTF. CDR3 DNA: TGCAGCGTTGAACCAGGACAGGGGAATGGGTATGGCTACACCTTC.

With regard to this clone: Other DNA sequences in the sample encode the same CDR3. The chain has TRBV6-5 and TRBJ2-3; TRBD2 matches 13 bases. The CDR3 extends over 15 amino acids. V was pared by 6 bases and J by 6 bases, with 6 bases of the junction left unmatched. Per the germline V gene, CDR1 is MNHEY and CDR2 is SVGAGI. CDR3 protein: CASSQTSGGPDTQYF. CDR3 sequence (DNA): TGTGCCAGCAGCCAGACTAGCGGGGGGCCCGATACGCAGTATTTT.

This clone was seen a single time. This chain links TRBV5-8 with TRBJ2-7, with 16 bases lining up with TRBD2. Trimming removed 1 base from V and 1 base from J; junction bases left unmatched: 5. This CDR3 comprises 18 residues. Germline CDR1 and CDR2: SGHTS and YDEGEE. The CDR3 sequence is CASSLSGLAGGGSYEQYF. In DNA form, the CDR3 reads TGTGCCAGCAGCTTGTCGGGACTAGCGGGGGGGGGTTCCTACGAGCAGTACTTC.

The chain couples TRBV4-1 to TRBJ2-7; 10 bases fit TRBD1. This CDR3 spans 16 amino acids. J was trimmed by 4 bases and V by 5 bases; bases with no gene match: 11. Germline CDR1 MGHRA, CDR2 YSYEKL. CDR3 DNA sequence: TGCGCCAGCAGCTCAAGGACAGGGGGTCGTCAGTACGAGCAGTACTTC. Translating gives CASSSRTGGRQYEQYF.

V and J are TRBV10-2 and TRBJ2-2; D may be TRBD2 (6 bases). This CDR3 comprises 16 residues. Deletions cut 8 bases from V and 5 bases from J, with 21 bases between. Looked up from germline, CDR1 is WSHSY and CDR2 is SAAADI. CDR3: CASGLRRLATTGELFF. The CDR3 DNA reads TGCGCCAGCGGTCTCAGGCGTCTAGCGACTACCGGGGAGCTGTTTTTT.

The CDR3 is CASSYAGGSEQFF. The CDR3 DNA follows: TGTGCCAGCAGTTACGCGGGGGGATCTGAGCAGTTCTTC. The chain employs TRBV6-5 and TRBJ2-1; 8 bases are shared with TRBD2. The CDR3 runs to 13 residues. With 2 bases clipped from V and 9 bases from J, the junction kept 3 bases outside the gene matches. Germline-derived CDR1 and CDR2 are MNHEY and SVGAGI.

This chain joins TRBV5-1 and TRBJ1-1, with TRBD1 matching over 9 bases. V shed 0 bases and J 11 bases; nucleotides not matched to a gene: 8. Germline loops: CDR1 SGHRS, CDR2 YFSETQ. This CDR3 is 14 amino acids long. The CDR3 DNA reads TGCGCCAGCAGCTTGGATGGACAGGGGATATTGGCTTTCTTT. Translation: CASSLDGQGILAFF.

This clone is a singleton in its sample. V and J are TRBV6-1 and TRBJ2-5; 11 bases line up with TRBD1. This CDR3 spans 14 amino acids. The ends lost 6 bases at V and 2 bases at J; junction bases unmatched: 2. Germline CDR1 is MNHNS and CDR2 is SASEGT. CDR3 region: CASRDRGHQETQYF. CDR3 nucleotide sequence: TGTGCCAGCAGGGACAGGGGGCATCAAGAGACCCAGTACTTC.

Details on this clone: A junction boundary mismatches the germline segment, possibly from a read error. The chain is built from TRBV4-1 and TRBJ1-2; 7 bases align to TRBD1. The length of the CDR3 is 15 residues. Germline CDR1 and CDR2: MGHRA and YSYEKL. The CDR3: CANSQGTDWFMGYTF. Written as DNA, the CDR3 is TGCGCCAACAGCCAAGGGACAGACTGGTTCATGGGCTACACCTTC.

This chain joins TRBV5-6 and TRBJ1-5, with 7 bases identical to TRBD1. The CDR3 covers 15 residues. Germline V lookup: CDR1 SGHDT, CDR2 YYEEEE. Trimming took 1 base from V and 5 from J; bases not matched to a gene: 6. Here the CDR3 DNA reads TGTGCCAGCAGCTTGTCAGGACAGGTCCATCAGCCCCAGCATTTT. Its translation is CASSLSGQVHQPQHF.

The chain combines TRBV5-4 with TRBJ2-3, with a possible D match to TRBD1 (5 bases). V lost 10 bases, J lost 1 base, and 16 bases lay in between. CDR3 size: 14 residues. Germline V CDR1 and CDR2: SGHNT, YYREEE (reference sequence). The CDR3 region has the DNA TGTGCCTCCCAGCTCGTAGGGGGCACAGATACGCAGTATTTT. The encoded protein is CASQLVGGTDTQYF.

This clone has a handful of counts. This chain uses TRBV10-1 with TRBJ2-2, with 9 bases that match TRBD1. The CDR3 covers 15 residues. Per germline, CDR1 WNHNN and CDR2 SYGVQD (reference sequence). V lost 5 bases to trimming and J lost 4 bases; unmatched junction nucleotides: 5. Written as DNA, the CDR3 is TGCGCCAGCAGTAGGGACAGGGCGGGCACCGGGGAGCTGTTTTTT. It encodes CASSRDRAGTGELFF.

The CDR3 nucleotides read TGTGCCACCAGCAGAGGACAGTCAACAGATACGCAGTATTTT. The encoded protein is CATSRGQSTDTQYF. This chain links TRBV15 with TRBJ2-3, with D perhaps TRBD1 (5 bases). This CDR3 is 14 amino acids long. Trimming removed 1 base at V and 3 bases at J, with 8 bases between. Germline values: CDR1 LNHNV, CDR2 YYDKDF (reference sequence). The variable domain in full, completed from reference TRBV15 and TRBJ2-3, reads DAMVIQNPRYQVTQFGKPVTLSCSQTLNHNVMYWYQQKSSQAPKLLFHYYDKDFNNEADTPDNFQSRRPNTSFCFLDIRSPGLGDTAMYLCATSRGQSTDTQYFGPGTRLTVL.

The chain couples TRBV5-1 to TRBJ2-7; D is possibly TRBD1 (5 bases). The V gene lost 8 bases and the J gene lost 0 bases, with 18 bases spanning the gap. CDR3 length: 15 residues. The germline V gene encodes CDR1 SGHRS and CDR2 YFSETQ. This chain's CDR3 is CASQTDTQSSYEQYF. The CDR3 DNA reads TGCGCCAGTCAAACGGACACTCAGAGCTCCTACGAGCAGTACTTC.

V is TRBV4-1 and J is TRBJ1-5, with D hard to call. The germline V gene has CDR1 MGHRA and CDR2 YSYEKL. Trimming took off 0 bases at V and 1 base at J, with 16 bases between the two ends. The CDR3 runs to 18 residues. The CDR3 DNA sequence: TGCGCCAGCAGCCAAGATTGGGAGGCTGAACGAAGCAATCAGCCCCAGCATTTT. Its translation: CASSQDWEAERSNQPQHF.

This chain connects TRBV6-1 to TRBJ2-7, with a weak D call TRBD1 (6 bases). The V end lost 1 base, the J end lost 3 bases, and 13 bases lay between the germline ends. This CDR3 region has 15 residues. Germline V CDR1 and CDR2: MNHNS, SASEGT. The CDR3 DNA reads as TGTGCCAGCAGTGAAGGCATAGGACAGAGCTACGAGCAGTACTTC. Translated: CASSEGIGQSYEQYF.

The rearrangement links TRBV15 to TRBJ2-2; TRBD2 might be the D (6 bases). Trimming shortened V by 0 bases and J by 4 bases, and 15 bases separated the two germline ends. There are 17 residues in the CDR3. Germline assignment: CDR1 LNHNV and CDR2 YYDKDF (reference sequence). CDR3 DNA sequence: TGTGCCACCAGCAGAGATCTGGGACTTATACTCACCGGGGAGCTGTTTTTT. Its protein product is CATSRDLGLILTGELFF.

CDR3 DNA: TGTGCCAGCTCACCTTCAACTTCCGAGCAGTACTTC. Translated: CASSPSTSEQYF. The chain combines TRBV18 with TRBJ2-7; the D is unclear. Trimming cost V 3 bases and J 6 bases, with 9 bases left between them. The CDR3 is 12 amino acids. Germline CDR1 reads KGHSH; CDR2 reads LQKENI.

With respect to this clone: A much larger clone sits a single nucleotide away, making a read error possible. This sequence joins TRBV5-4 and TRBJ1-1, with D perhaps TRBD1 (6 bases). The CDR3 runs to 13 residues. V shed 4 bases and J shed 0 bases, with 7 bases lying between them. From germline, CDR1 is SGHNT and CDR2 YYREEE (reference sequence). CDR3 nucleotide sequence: TGTGCCAGCAGCCGACAGGTGAACACTGAAGCTTTCTTT. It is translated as CASSRQVNTEAFF.

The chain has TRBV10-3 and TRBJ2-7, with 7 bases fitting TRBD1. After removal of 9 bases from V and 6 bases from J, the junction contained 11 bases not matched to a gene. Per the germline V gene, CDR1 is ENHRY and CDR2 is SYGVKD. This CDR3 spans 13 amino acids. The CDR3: CAIGTAGISEQYF. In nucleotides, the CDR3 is TGTGCCATTGGGACAGCAGGGATCTCCGAGCAGTACTTC.

CDR3 sequence (DNA): TGTGCCAGTAGTCTACCGGCAGGGGGGAAGACTGAAGCTTTCTTT. Translating gives CASSLPAGGKTEAFF. The V call is TRBV19, the J call TRBJ1-1; the match to TRBD1 covers 7 bases. Unmatched junction bases numbered 11, after V lost 5 bases and J lost 5 bases. Germline V gives CDR1 LNHDA, CDR2 SQIVND (reference sequence). This CDR3 is built from 15 residues. Using reference TRBV19 and TRBJ1-1 for the parts outside the CDR3, the full variable domain is DGGITQSPKYLFRKEGQNVTLSCEQNLNHDAMYWYRQDPGQGLRLIYYSQIVNDFQKGDIAEGYSVSREKKESFPLTVTSAQKNPTAFYLCASSLPAGGKTEAFFGQGTRLTVV.

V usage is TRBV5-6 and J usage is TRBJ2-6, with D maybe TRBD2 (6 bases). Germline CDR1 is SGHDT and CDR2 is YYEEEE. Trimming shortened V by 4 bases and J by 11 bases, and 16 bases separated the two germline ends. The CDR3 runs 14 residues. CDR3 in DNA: TGTGCCAGCAGCCTCCGGGACTTTTCTCACGTCCTGACTTTC. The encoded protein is CASSLRDFSHVLTF. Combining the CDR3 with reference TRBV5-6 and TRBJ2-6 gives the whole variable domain DAGVTQSPTHLIKTRGQQVTLRCSPKSGHDTVSWYQQALGQGPQFIFQYYEEEERQRGNFPDRFSGHQFPNYSSELNVNALLLGDSALYLCASSLRDFSHVLTFGAGSRLTVL.

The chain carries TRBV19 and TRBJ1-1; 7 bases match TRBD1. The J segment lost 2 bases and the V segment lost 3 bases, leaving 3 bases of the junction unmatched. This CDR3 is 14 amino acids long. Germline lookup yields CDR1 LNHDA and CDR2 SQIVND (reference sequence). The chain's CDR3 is CASSIGTDNTEAFF. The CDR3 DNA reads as TGTGCCAGTAGTATTGGGACAGATAACACTGAAGCTTTCTTT.

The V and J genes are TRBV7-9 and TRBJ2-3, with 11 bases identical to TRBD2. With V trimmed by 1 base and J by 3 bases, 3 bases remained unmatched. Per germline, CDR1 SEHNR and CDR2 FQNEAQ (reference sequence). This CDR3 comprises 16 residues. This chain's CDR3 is CASSLGLAGGTDTQYF. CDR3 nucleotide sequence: TGTGCCAGCAGCTTAGGGCTAGCGGGGGGAACAGATACGCAGTATTTT.